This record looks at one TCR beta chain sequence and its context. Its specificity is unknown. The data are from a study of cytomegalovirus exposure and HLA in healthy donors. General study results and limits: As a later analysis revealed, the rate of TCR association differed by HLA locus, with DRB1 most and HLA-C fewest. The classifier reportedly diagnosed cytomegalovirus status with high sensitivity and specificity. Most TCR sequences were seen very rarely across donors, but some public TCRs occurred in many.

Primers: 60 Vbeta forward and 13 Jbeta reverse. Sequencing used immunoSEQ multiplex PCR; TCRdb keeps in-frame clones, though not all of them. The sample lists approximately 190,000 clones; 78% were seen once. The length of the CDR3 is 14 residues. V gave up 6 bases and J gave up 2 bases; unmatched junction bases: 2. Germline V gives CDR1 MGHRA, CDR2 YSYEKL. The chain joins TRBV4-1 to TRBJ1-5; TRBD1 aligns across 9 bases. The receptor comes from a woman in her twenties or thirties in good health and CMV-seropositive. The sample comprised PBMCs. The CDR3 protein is CASRRTGGNQPQHF. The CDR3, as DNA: TGCGCCAGCAGACGGACAGGGGGCAATCAGCCCCAGCATTTT.